The 23 T cell receptor beta chains reported below all come from one sample, sequenced in a study of identical twins. TCRdb recomputed calls from the 5' RACE reads with MiXCR, one row per CDR3 protein. Of some 210,000 distinct CDR3 sequences listed, around 15% are singletons. This sample was also put to use in a study of T cells expressing NK-cell markers.

Sequenced: CD8+ T cells sorted from blood. The source of these receptors is a woman aged 18-35 years in good health.

This clonotype was observed a few times. The V call is TRBV9, the J call TRBJ2-3; D possibly corresponds to TRBD2 (5 bases). The CDR3 covers 15 residues. V was trimmed by 4 bases and J by 4 bases, leaving 16 bases between them. Germline V gene data show CDR1 as SGDLS and CDR2 as YYNGEE. The CDR3 reads CASSPGAVGADTQYF. DNA of the CDR3: TGTGCCAGCAGCCCTGGAGCGGTCGGGGCAGATACGCAGTATTTT.

The V and J genes are TRBV7-2 and TRBJ2-3; 8 bases line up with TRBD2. CDR3 length equals 15 residues. The V gene end was trimmed by 3 bases and the J gene end by 6 bases; junction bases not matched to a gene: 8. In germline, CDR1 is SGHTA, CDR2 FQGNSA. The CDR3 here is CASSFAGGGRDTQYF. CDR3 coding DNA: TGTGCCAGCAGCTTCGCCGGGGGGGGGAGGGATACGCAGTATTTT. Based on the CDR3 plus reference TRBV7-2 and TRBJ2-3, the full variable domain is GAGVSQSPSNKVTEKGKDVELRCDPISGHTALYWYRQSLGQGLEFLIYFQGNSAPDKSGLPSDRFSAERTGGSVSTLTIQRTQQEDSAVYLCASSFAGGGRDTQYFGPGTRLTVL.

V gene TRBV7-9 combines with J gene TRBJ2-1, with 7 bases that match TRBD2. After removal of 7 bases from V and 12 bases from J, the junction contained 6 bases not matched to a gene. Germline V CDR1 and CDR2: SEHNR, FQNEAQ (reference sequence). The CDR3 has 11 residues. DNA for the CDR3: TGTGCCAGCACCCCTCCGGGGGGGCAGTTCTTC. This gives the protein CASTPPGGQFF.

This clonotype showed up just a few times. The V call is TRBV7-9, the J call TRBJ2-2, with a possible D match to TRBD1 (6 bases). Germline CDR1 is SEHNR and CDR2 is FQNEAQ (reference sequence). V gave up 4 bases and J gave up 5 bases, with 14 bases separating them. The CDR3 loop spans 15 amino acids. This CDR3 reads CASSSTGYETGELFF. In DNA, the CDR3 is TGTGCCAGCAGCTCGACAGGTTACGAGACCGGGGAGCTGTTTTTT. The full variable domain, with the rest looked up from reference TRBV7-9 and TRBJ2-2, is DTGVSQNPRHKITKRGQNVTFRCDPISEHNRLYWYRQTLGQGPEFLTYFQNEAQLEKSRLLSDRFSAERPKGSFSTLEIQRTEQGDSAMYLCASSSTGYETGELFFGEGSRLTVL.

This rearrangement joins TRBV6-1 to TRBJ2-6, with TRBD1 identical over 7 bases. CDR3 length equals 15 residues. CDR1 is MNHNS, CDR2 SASEGT, per germline. V shed 6 bases, J shed 2 bases, and the junction held 4 bases outside the gene matches. CDR3 sequence (DNA): TGTGCCAGCAGCCCCGGACAGGCTGGGGCCAACGTCCTGACTTTC. It specifies CASSPGQAGANVLTF.

The gene calls are TRBV7-9 and TRBJ2-2; D ambiguous. Germline CDR1 SEHNR, CDR2 FQNEAQ (reference sequence). This CDR3 has 14 residues. The ends were cut back, 8 bases at V and 1 base at J, with 11 bases in the middle. CDR3 loop: CASRGPENTGELFF. The CDR3 region has the DNA TGTGCCAGCCGAGGACCGGAGAACACCGGGGAGCTGTTTTTT.

This clonotype was detected a few times. The chain employs TRBV5-1 and TRBJ1-1; a weak D match, TRBD1 (5 bases). The CDR3 sequence is 15 residues long. The germline gives CDR1 SGHRS, CDR2 YFSETQ. Trimming took 7 bases from V and 0 from J, leaving 16 bases between them. CDR3 bases: TGCGCCAGCCGATCATATAACAGGTTGAACACTGAAGCTTTCTTT. This encodes CASRSYNRLNTEAFF.

The CDR3 sequence is CASSVASGGLGETQYF. DNA of the CDR3: TGTGCCAGCAGCGTAGCTAGCGGGGGGTTGGGGGAGACCCAGTACTTC. The chain combines TRBV9 with TRBJ2-5; 11 positions match TRBD2. With 0 bases clipped from V and 5 bases from J, the junction kept 6 bases outside the gene matches. The germline V gene encodes CDR1 SGDLS and CDR2 YYNGEE. The CDR3 consists of 16 residues. Combining the CDR3 with reference TRBV9 and TRBJ2-5 gives the whole variable domain DSGVTQTPKHLITATGQRVTLRCSPRSGDLSVYWYQQSLDQGLQFLIQYYNGEERAKGNILERFSAQQFPDLHSELNLSSLELGDSALYFCASSVASGGLGETQYFGPGTRLLVL.

The chain links TRBV6-1 to TRBJ2-7; tentatively, D is TRBD1 (7 bases). This CDR3 contains 14 residues. The germline V gene has CDR1 MNHNS and CDR2 SASEGT. V was clipped by 4 bases and J by 1 base, with 11 bases between them. Here the CDR3 DNA reads TGTGCCAGCAGTGCGGGGGACAGTTCCTACGAGCAGTACTTC. It encodes CASSAGDSSYEQYF.

In this sample, this clonotype turned up a few times. This chain uses TRBV7-8 with TRBJ1-1, with a weak D call TRBD1 (5 bases). The V and J ends lost 0 bases and 11 bases respectively, with 13 bases between them. Germline-derived CDR1 and CDR2 are SGHVS and FQNEAQ. This CDR3 spans 13 amino acids. The CDR3 spells CASSLARAEGAFF. DNA for the CDR3: TGTGCCAGCAGCTTAGCTCGGGCCGAGGGGGCTTTCTTT.

This clonotype showed up just a few times. The chain uses TRBV12-3 or TRBV12-4 and TRBJ2-2, with 12 bases fitting TRBD2. After removal of 5 bases from V and 5 bases from J, the junction contained 9 bases not matched to a gene. The CDR3 contains 17 residues. DNA of the CDR3: TGTGCCAGCAGTAAACCTAGCGGGAGGGCCGGAACCGGGGAGCTGTTTTTT. Translated, it gives CASSKPSGRAGTGELFF.

This clonotype was detected a few times. This chain joins TRBV20-1 and TRBJ2-5; 9 bases are shared with TRBD2. Germline assignment: CDR1 DFQATT and CDR2 SNEGSKA (reference sequence). The CDR3 loop spans 15 amino acids. J gave up 4 bases and V 5 bases, and 11 bases lay outside the gene matches. The CDR3 coding sequence is TGCAGTGCTTCAATAACGGGACTAGCAGTAGAGACCCAGTACTTC. Its protein is CSASITGLAVETQYF.

V usage is TRBV7-9 and J usage is TRBJ2-7; 10 bases are a match to TRBD1. V dropped 4 bases and J dropped 5; count of bases not matched to a gene: 8. CDR3 length: 15 residues. The germline V gene encodes CDR1 SEHNR and CDR2 FQNEAQ (reference sequence). The CDR3, as DNA: TGTGCCAGCAGCTCCGGGACAGGGGTGAGCCACGAGCAGTACTTC. Its protein is CASSSGTGVSHEQYF. The variable domain in full, completed from reference TRBV7-9 and TRBJ2-7, reads DTGVSQNPRHKITKRGQNVTFRCDPISEHNRLYWYRQTLGQGPEFLTYFQNEAQLEKSRLLSDRFSAERPKGSFSTLEIQRTEQGDSAMYLCASSSGTGVSHEQYFGPGTRLTVT.

CDR3 loop: CASSEISGGASYEQYF. CDR3 in DNA: TGTGCCAGCAGTGAAATTAGCGGGGGAGCCTCCTACGAGCAGTACTTC. The chain is built from TRBV6-1 and TRBJ2-7; TRBD2 matches at 9 bases. Per the germline V gene, CDR1 is MNHNS and CDR2 is SASEGT. The CDR3 totals 16 residues. J gave up 0 bases and V 2 bases, and 5 bases lay outside the gene matches.

There are many counts of this clonotype. The chain has TRBV5-1 and TRBJ2-7; D is perhaps TRBD1 or TRBD2 (6 bases each). The CDR3 runs 14 residues. V was trimmed by 3 bases and J by 0 bases, leaving 10 bases between them. Per germline, CDR1 SGHRS and CDR2 YFSETQ. CDR3 coding DNA: TGCGCCAGCAGCTCGGGGGCGGGCTCCTACGAGCAGTACTTC. Encoded protein: CASSSGAGSYEQYF.

Details on this clonotype: A read error may produce the germline difference seen at one junction end. V gene TRBV7-6 combines with J gene TRBJ1-6; D is perhaps TRBD1 (5 bases). CDR1 is SGHVS, CDR2 FNYEAQ, per germline. The CDR3 extends over 13 amino acids. The CDR3: CASSLGGSSPLLF. DNA of the CDR3: TGTGCCAGCAGCTTGGGGGGTTCTTCACCCCTCCTCTTT.

CDR3 region: CASSLVVASYNEQFF. CDR3 DNA: TGTGCCAGCAGCTTGGTCGTTGCCTCCTACAATGAGCAGTTCTTC. The chain joins TRBV7-9 to TRBJ2-1; no firm D call. The CDR3 runs 15 residues. V was trimmed by 3 bases and J by 0 bases, leaving 9 bases between them. Germline assignment: CDR1 SEHNR and CDR2 FQNEAQ (reference sequence).

This clonotype was counted a few times. The chain has TRBV7-8 and TRBJ2-7, with 9 bases identical to TRBD2. The CDR3 has 16 amino acids. Unmatched junction bases numbered 7, after V lost 1 base and J lost 3 bases. Per the germline V gene, CDR1 is SGHVS and CDR2 is FQNEAQ. This CDR3 is CASSLVGAGGGYEQYF. CDR3 DNA: TGTGCCAGCAGCTTAGTCGGTGCGGGAGGGGGCTACGAGCAGTACTTC.

The chain has TRBV5-1 and TRBJ2-1, with D perhaps TRBD2 (5 bases). Trimming stripped 1 base from V and 8 bases from J, with 7 bases between. The CDR3 covers 12 residues. Looked up from germline, CDR1 is SGHRS and CDR2 is YFSETQ. The CDR3 loop is CASSLWGDEQFF. DNA for the CDR3: TGCGCCAGCAGCTTGTGGGGAGATGAGCAGTTCTTC. The whole variable domain, remainder taken from reference TRBV5-1 and TRBJ2-1, is KAGVTQTPRYLIKTRGQQVTLSCSPISGHRSVSWYQQTPGQGLQFLFEYFSETQRNKGNFPGRFSGRQFSNSRSEMNVSTLELGDSALYLCASSLWGDEQFFGPGTRLTVL.

The chain links TRBV12-3 or TRBV12-4 to TRBJ1-5; 8 bases are shared with TRBD1. V shed 3 bases, J shed 2 bases, and the junction held 12 bases outside the gene matches. This CDR3 is built from 18 residues. The CDR3: CASSFRVGQEQGNQPQHF. CDR3 sequence (DNA): TGTGCCAGCAGTTTCAGGGTGGGACAGGAGCAAGGCAATCAGCCCCAGCATTTT.

This clonotype has a count of ten or more. The rearrangement uses TRBV11-2 and TRBJ2-7; possibly TRBD1 for D (5 bases). V was clipped by 1 base and J by 2 bases, with 15 bases between them. The V gene's germline CDR1 is SGHAT and CDR2 FQNNGV. This CDR3 is 16 amino acids long. The CDR3 sequence: CASSLVLGRGPYEQYF. The CDR3 DNA sequence: TGTGCCAGCAGCTTAGTCTTGGGGCGAGGCCCCTACGAGCAGTACTTC.

The genes are TRBV5-6 and TRBJ2-3; D is possibly TRBD1 (6 bases). This CDR3 comprises 16 residues. The germline V gene encodes CDR1 SGHDT and CDR2 YYEEEE. V lost 3 bases and J lost 3, with 17 bases in between. The CDR3 region has the DNA TGTGCCAGCAGCTCAGGACAGACCGTACAGACAGATACGCAGTATTTT. Translating it yields CASSSGQTVQTDTQYF.

The chain links TRBV4-3 to TRBJ2-1; D perhaps matches TRBD2 (5 bases). The CDR3 contains 13 residues. Germline values: CDR1 LGHNA, CDR2 YSLEER. V was shortened by 1 base and J by 6 bases, with 7 bases between the two germline ends. CDR3 bases: TGCGCCAGCAGCCAAGGGACTCCCAATGAGCAGTTCTTC. This encodes CASSQGTPNEQFF.